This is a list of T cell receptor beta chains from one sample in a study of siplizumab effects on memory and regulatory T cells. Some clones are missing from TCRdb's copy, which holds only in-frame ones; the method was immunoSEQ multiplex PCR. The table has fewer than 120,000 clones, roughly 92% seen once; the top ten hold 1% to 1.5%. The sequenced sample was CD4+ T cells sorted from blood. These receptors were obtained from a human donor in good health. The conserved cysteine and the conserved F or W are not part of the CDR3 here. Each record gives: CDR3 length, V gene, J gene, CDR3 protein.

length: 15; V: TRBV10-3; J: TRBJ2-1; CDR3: AISDGRTGNSYNEQF
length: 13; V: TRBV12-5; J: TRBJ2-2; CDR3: ASGLTGGRTGELF
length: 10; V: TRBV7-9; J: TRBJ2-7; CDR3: ASRSPPNEQY
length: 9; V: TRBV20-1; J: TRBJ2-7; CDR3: SATFRDEQY
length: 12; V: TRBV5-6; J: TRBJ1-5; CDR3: ASSSTGSNQPQH
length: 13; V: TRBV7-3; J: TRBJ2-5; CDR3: ASSSDRGRWETQY
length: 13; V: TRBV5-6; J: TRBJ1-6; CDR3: ASSLEDRERSPLH
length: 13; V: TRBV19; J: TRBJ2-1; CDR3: ASSIPGYPPYEQF
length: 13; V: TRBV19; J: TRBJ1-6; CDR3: ASSIGVEGAGGLH
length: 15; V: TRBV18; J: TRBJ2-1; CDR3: ASSPPYVERGRGEQF
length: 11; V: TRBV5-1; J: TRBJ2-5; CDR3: ASSLQNQETQY
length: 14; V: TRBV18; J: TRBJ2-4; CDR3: ASSPGATPLGNIQY
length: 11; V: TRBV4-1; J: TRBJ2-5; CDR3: ASSQDAGETQY
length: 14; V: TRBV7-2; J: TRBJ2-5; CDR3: ASSPGSSGGRETQY
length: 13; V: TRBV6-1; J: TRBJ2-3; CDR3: ASSLGQALTDTQY
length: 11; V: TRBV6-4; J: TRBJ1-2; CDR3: ASSVGSNYGYT
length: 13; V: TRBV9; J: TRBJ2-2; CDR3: ASTPLAGGTGELF
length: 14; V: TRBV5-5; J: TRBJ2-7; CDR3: ASSLYLRQGSYEQY
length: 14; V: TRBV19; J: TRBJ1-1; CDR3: ASNNRPTERNTEAF
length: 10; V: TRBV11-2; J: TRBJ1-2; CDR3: ASSFNNYGYT
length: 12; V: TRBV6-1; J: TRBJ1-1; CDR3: ASSTITDSAEAF
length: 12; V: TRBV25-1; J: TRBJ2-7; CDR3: ASSASSGGYEQY
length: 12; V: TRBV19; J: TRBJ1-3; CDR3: ASRGSPAGNTIY
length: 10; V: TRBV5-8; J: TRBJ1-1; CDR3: ASSPRVLEAF
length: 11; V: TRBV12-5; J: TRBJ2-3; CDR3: ASGLRETDTQY
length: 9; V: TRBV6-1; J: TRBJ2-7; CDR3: ASSDQYEQY
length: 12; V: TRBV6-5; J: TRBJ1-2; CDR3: ASSYVKGAGGYT
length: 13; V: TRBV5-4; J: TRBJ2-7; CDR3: ASSLDFGTSYEQY
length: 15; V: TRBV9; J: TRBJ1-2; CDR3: ASSVDFMPGDQYGYT
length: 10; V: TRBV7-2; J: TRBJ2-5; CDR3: ASSLKDRTQY
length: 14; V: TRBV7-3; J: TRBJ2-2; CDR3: ASSFPAGANTGELF
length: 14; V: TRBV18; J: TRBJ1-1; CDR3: ASSPTGGSQGTEAF
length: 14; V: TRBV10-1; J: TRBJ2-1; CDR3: ANTVDRADPYNEQF
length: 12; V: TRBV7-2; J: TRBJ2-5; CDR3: ASSTQGFQETQY
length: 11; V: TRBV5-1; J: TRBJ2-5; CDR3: ASSLQGAETQY
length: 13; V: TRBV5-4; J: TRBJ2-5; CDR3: ASSLGDRGQETQY
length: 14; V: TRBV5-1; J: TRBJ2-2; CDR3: ASSLELAVLTGELF
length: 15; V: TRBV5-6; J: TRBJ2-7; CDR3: ASSLNRWLDGPYEQY
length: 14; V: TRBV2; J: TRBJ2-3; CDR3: ASSEGSGSGTDTQY
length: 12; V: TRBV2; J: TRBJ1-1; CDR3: ASSEDGGGTEAF
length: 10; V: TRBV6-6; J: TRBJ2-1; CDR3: ASTVLDNEQF
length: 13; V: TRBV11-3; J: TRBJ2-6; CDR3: ASSFAGTGANVLT
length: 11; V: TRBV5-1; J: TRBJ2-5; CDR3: ASSLVLQETQY
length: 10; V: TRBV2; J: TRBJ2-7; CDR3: ASRGQAYEQY
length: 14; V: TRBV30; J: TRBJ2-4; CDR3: AWSVPGTVAKNIQY
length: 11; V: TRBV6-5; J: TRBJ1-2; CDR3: ASSRGGIPGYT
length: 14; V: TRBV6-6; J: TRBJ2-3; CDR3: ASRGGKQGTTNTQY
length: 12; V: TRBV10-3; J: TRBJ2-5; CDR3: AISERGVSETQY
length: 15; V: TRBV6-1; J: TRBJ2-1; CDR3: ASSEAGGAGAVNEQF
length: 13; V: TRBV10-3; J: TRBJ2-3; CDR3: AITPTSGVTDTQY
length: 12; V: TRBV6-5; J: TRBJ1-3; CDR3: ASTRGGSGNTIY
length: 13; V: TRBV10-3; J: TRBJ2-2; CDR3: AISGTGEGAGELF
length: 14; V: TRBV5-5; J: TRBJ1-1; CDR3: ASSYYRDRGNTEAF
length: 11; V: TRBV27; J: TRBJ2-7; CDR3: ASSLGRYYEQY
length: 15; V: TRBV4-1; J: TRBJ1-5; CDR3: ASSQVKGKRSNQPQH
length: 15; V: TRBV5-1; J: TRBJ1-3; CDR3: ASSLDPGWSSGNTIY
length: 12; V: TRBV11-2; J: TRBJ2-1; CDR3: ASSLQGGLYEQF
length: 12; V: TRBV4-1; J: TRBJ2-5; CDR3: ATSLIRVPETQY
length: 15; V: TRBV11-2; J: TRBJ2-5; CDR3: ASSLGSPSGYQETQY
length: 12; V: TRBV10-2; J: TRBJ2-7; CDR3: ASSSGTRAIEQY